The 32 T cell receptor beta chains below were found in one sample sequenced in a study of shared clonotypes between healthy human individuals. Cells designated naive CD8 were CD45RO-negative and were positively selected for CCR7, with terminally differentiated effector memory CD45RA+ cells excluded. Libraries were prepared by immunoSEQ multiplex PCR; TCRdb keeps only in-frame clonotypes and omits some of them. This repertoire shows around 2,100,000 clones, less than 95% found once; its top ten account for 1.2%. Source material: naive CD8+ T cells sorted from blood. The source of these receptors is a man aged 18 to 29 in good health.

On this clone: Other DNA sequences from this sample encode an identical CDR3 as well. The chain uses TRBV11-2 and TRBJ2-3; weak D call: TRBD1 (5 bases). The V and J ends lost 1 base and 1 base respectively, with 9 bases between them. Germline CDR1 is SGHAT and CDR2 is FQNNGV. The CDR3 runs 15 residues. In DNA form, the CDR3 reads TGTGCCAGCAGCTTAGGGGGCCGGGGCACAGATACGCAGTATTTT. Protein: CASSLGGRGTDTQYF.

This chain links TRBV6-5 with TRBJ2-2, with D perhaps being TRBD1 or TRBD2 (6 bases each). V was shortened by 0 bases and J by 4 bases, with 12 bases between the two germline ends. The CDR3 covers 16 residues. Germline lookup yields CDR1 MNHEY and CDR2 SVGAGI. This chain's CDR3 is CASSYSGGAGTGELFF. The CDR3 DNA reads as TGTGCCAGCAGTTACTCGGGGGGCGCAGGCACCGGGGAGCTGTTTTTT.

To note about this clone: Other DNA sequences in the same sample also yield this CDR3. The rearrangement joins TRBV27 to TRBJ2-7; D is perhaps TRBD2 (7 bases). V was pared by 3 bases and J by 0 bases, with 9 bases between. Germline V lookup: CDR1 MNHEY, CDR2 SMNVEV (reference sequence). The CDR3 consists of 14 residues. CDR3 loop: CASSFGGPSYEQYF. DNA for the CDR3: TGTGCCAGCAGTTTCGGGGGGCCCTCCTACGAGCAGTACTTC.

V gene TRBV15 combines with J gene TRBJ1-2; D is unresolved. Germline-derived CDR1 and CDR2 are LNHNV and YYDKDF (reference sequence). Trimming cost V 0 bases and J 0 bases, with 5 bases left between them. This CDR3 has 14 residues. Here the CDR3 reads CATSRDEANYGYTF. CDR3 DNA: TGTGCCACCAGCAGAGACGAGGCTAACTATGGCTACACCTTC.

The chain couples TRBV5-4 to TRBJ2-7; D is possibly TRBD2 (6 bases). Trimming removed 7 bases from V and 0 bases from J, with 14 bases in between. Looked up from germline, CDR1 is SGHNT and CDR2 is YYREEE (reference sequence). This CDR3 region has 14 residues. The CDR3 nucleotides are TGTGCCAGCGGCGCGCGGGAAAGCTCCTACGAGCAGTACTTC. The encoded protein is CASGARESSYEQYF. Supplemented by reference TRBV5-4 and TRBJ2-7, the full variable domain reads ETGVTQSPTHLIKTRGQQVTLRCSSQSGHNTVSWYQQALGQGPQFIFQYYREEENGRGNFPPRFSGLQFPNYSSELNVNALELDDSALYLCASGARESSYEQYFGPGTRLTVT.

J is TRBJ2-1 and V is TRBV11-3, with 7 nucleotides matching TRBD2. In germline, CDR1 is SGHNT, CDR2 YENEEA. CDR3 length equals 16 residues. V dropped 5 bases and J dropped 2; count of bases not matched to a gene: 9. The CDR3 DNA sequence: TGTGCCAGCAGCCCCTCGTCGAGCGGGGCCTACAATGAGCAGTTCTTC. This encodes CASSPSSSGAYNEQFF.

This chain connects TRBV11-2 to TRBJ2-7; 7 bases align to TRBD2. The V and J ends lost 5 bases and 4 bases, in that order; junction bases with no gene match: 11. CDR3 length: 15 amino acids. Germline V gene sequence: CDR1 SGHAT, CDR2 FQNNGV. The CDR3 sequence: CASSREAGSTYEQYF. Written as DNA, the CDR3 is TGTGCCAGCAGCAGAGAAGCGGGGTCTACATACGAGCAGTACTTC. The whole variable domain, remainder taken from reference TRBV11-2 and TRBJ2-7, is EAGVAQSPRYKIIEKRQSVAFWCNPISGHATLYWYQQILGQGPKLLIQFQNNGVVDDSQLPKDRFSAERLKGVDSTLKIQPAKLEDSAVYLCASSREAGSTYEQYFGPGTRLTVT.

To note about this clone: Other nucleotide sequences in the sample specify the same CDR3. The rearrangement uses TRBV14 and TRBJ1-2; no firm D call. Trimming shortened V by 0 bases and J by 4 bases, and 6 bases separated the two germline ends. Germline V gene lookup returns CDR1 SGHDN and CDR2 FVKESK. CDR3 length: 13 amino acids. The DNA of the CDR3 is TGTGCCAGCAGCCAAGACGGGCTCTATGGCTACACCTTC. Translating it yields CASSQDGLYGYTF.

The V call is TRBV6-5, the J call TRBJ2-1, with 8 positions matching TRBD1. The V and J ends lost 3 bases and 3 bases, in that order; junction bases with no gene match: 7. The CDR3 runs to 16 residues. Germline-derived CDR1 and CDR2 are MNHEY and SVGAGI. The CDR3 DNA reads TGTGCCAGCAGTTATAGCGCAGGGGGCCTCTACAATGAGCAGTTCTTC. Protein sequence: CASSYSAGGLYNEQFF.

This clone has just one count. The genes are TRBV10-3 and TRBJ1-2, with D hard to call. V was pared by 0 bases and J by 4 bases, with 15 bases between. This CDR3 spans 16 amino acids. The germline CDR1 and CDR2 sequences are ENHRY and SYGVKD. The CDR3 protein is CAISESKRTDLYGYTF. DNA of the CDR3: TGTGCCATCAGTGAGTCGAAACGTACAGACCTCTATGGCTACACCTTC.

This clone was picked up one time. This chain joins TRBV10-3 and TRBJ2-1; 8 positions match TRBD2. The germline V gene encodes CDR1 ENHRY and CDR2 SYGVKD. CDR3 length: 23 amino acids. The J segment lost 2 bases and the V segment lost 0 bases, leaving 24 bases of the junction unmatched. The DNA of the CDR3 is TGTGCCATCAGTGAGTCGGACTTCCTAACCAACCTGCAGAACGGGAGGGCCTACAATGAGCAGTTCTTC. Translating gives CAISESDFLTNLQNGRAYNEQFF.

A note on this clone: Other DNA variants within this sample encode the same CDR3. The CDR3 is CASSGPGQGYEQYF. In nucleotides, the CDR3 is TGTGCCAGCAGCGGTCCGGGACAGGGCTACGAGCAGTACTTC. This chain joins TRBV7-9 and TRBJ2-7; 9 positions match TRBD1. Trimming at V came to 5 bases and at J to 3 bases, leaving 5 bases not matched to a gene. CDR3 size: 14 residues. The germline CDR1 and CDR2 sequences are SEHNR and FQNEAQ (reference sequence).

The rearrangement links TRBV4-1 to TRBJ1-1, with D possibly matching TRBD1 (6 bases). V dropped 5 bases and J dropped 7 bases, with 17 bases sitting between them. Germline assignment: CDR1 MGHRA and CDR2 YSYEKL. CDR3 length: 14 residues. The CDR3 DNA sequence: TGCGCCAGCAGCTCACAGACAGGCCTCGATGAAGCTTTCTTT. Protein sequence: CASSSQTGLDEAFF.

The chain has TRBV6-5 and TRBJ1-1; D is unclear. V lost 4 bases and J lost 3, with 9 bases in between. Germline values: CDR1 MNHEY, CDR2 SVGAGI. This CDR3 contains 13 residues. CDR3 sequence: CASSSSAHTEAFF. The CDR3, as DNA: TGTGCCAGCAGTTCGTCGGCCCACACTGAAGCTTTCTTT.

About this clone itself: The limits of the CDR3 on the DNA are not certain, so only TCRdb's listed CDR3 is given. The V and J genes are TRBV7-9 and TRBJ2-3. The CDR3 extends over 13 residues, inclusive of both ends. The germline CDR1 and CDR2 sequences are SEHNR and FQNEAQ (reference sequence). This chain's CDR3 is CASILGGTDTQYF.

About this clone itself: Distinct nucleotide sequences in the sample also encode this CDR3. V gene TRBV9 combines with J gene TRBJ2-1; D assignment may be TRBD1 or TRBD2 (5 bases each). Trimming cost V 0 bases and J 5 bases, with 9 bases left between them. This CDR3 is 14 amino acids long. Germline V lookup: CDR1 SGDLS, CDR2 YYNGEE. The CDR3 coding sequence is TGTGCCAGCAGCGTAGGTGAGGGGAACAATGAGCAGTTCTTC. Its translation: CASSVGEGNNEQFF.

Note on this clone: The same CDR3 arises from other DNA sequences in this sample as well. This sequence joins TRBV19 and TRBJ2-7, with 7 bases that match TRBD2. Germline lookup yields CDR1 LNHDA and CDR2 SQIVND (reference sequence). The CDR3 runs 14 residues. The junction had 4 bases not matched to a gene; V was cut back by 5 bases and J by 0 bases. CDR3: CASSFGGSSYEQYF. In nucleotides, the CDR3 is TGTGCCAGTAGTTTCGGGGGGTCCTCCTACGAGCAGTACTTC. The full variable domain, rest sourced from reference TRBV19 and TRBJ2-7, is DGGITQSPKYLFRKEGQNVTLSCEQNLNHDAMYWYRQDPGQGLRLIYYSQIVNDFQKGDIAEGYSVSREKKESFPLTVTSAQKNPTAFYLCASSFGGSSYEQYFGPGTRLTVT.

J is TRBJ2-7 and V is TRBV7-9; 9 bases map to TRBD2. V shed 5 bases and J 6 bases; nucleotides not matched to a gene: 11. Germline CDR1 reads SEHNR; CDR2 reads FQNEAQ (reference sequence). This CDR3 spans 15 amino acids. CDR3 coding DNA: TGTGCCAGCAGCAAAAAGTTGGGACTAGCTGGCGAGCAGTACTTC. Translated: CASSKKLGLAGEQYF. The complete variable domain, with remaining parts taken from reference TRBV7-9 and TRBJ2-7, reads DTGVSQNPRHKITKRGQNVTFRCDPISEHNRLYWYRQTLGQGPEFLTYFQNEAQLEKSRLLSDRFSAERPKGSFSTLEIQRTEQGDSAMYLCASSKKLGLAGEQYFGPGTRLTVT.

The V call is TRBV10-3, the J call TRBJ2-6; TRBD2 matches 10 bases. Trimming at V came to 3 bases and at J to 0 bases, leaving 8 bases not matched to a gene. The germline V gene encodes CDR1 ENHRY and CDR2 SYGVKD. The CDR3 has 19 residues. CDR3 protein: CAISDPGTSESSGANVLTF. Written as DNA, the CDR3 is TGTGCCATCAGTGATCCAGGGACTAGCGAGAGCTCTGGGGCCAACGTCCTGACTTTC.

For this clone: Within the sample, other DNA sequences also encode this same CDR3. This chain uses TRBV27 with TRBJ2-3, with a possible D match to TRBD2 (5 bases). CDR1 and CDR2 (germline): MNHEY, SMNVEV (reference sequence). The CDR3 extends over 14 amino acids. The V end was cut by 3 bases, the J end by 0 bases, with 7 bases between. The CDR3 nucleotides are TGTGCCAGCAGTTTCACGGGGAGCACAGATACGCAGTATTTT. Translation gives CASSFTGSTDTQYF.

The chain combines TRBV6-5 with TRBJ1-4; D is unresolved. Looked up from germline, CDR1 is MNHEY and CDR2 is SVGAGI. Deletions cut 2 bases from V and 6 bases from J, with 7 bases between. The CDR3 runs 13 residues. The CDR3 spells CASSYGFDEKLFF. The CDR3 DNA reads as TGTGCCAGCAGTTACGGGTTCGATGAAAAACTGTTTTTT.

The chain combines TRBV7-9 with TRBJ1-2; D call uncertain. Trimming pared 3 bases from V and 2 bases from J, leaving 13 bases between. This CDR3 contains 15 residues. Germline assignment: CDR1 SEHNR and CDR2 FQNEAQ (reference sequence). CDR3 coding DNA: TGTGCCAGCAGCTTCTTGCCCCAGGAAAACTATGGCTACACCTTC. Its translation: CASSFLPQENYGYTF.

This clone showed up just once. CDR3 bases: TGTGCCAGCAGTTTACCGGGACTAGGGACAGTGGATACGCAGTATTTT. Translation gives CASSLPGLGTVDTQYF. This rearrangement joins TRBV28 to TRBJ2-3, with D possibly being TRBD2 (8 bases). Germline values: CDR1 MDHEN, CDR2 SYDVKM. Trimming left V 2 bases short and J 6 bases short, with 18 bases between. The CDR3 sequence is 16 residues long.

Comments on this clone: At one of its ends the junction is not consistent with the germline gene, which may arise from a read error. CDR3 protein: CASSLGLFQETQYF. For the CDR3, the DNA is TGTGCTAGCAGCTTAGGACTATTTCAAGAGACCCAGTACTTC. The J gene is TRBJ2-5, the V gene TRBV7-7; a possible D gene is TRBD2 (6 bases). The CDR3 totals 14 residues. Germline V gives CDR1 SSHAT, CDR2 FNYEAQ (reference sequence).

Of note for this clone: Other DNA sequences in this specimen translate into the identical CDR3. The chain carries TRBV5-1 and TRBJ2-1; 11 bases match TRBD2. Looked up from germline, CDR1 is SGHRS and CDR2 is YFSETQ. The V gene end was trimmed by 4 bases and the J gene end by 1 base; junction bases not matched to a gene: 4. The CDR3 is 16 residues long. The chain's CDR3 is CASSLWTSGSYNEQFF. CDR3 in DNA: TGCGCCAGCAGCCTCTGGACTAGCGGGTCCTACAATGAGCAGTTCTTC. Variable domain in full (rest from reference TRBV5-1 and TRBJ2-1): KAGVTQTPRYLIKTRGQQVTLSCSPISGHRSVSWYQQTPGQGLQFLFEYFSETQRNKGNFPGRFSGRQFSNSRSEMNVSTLELGDSALYLCASSLWTSGSYNEQFFGPGTRLTVL.

This chain links TRBV7-9 with TRBJ2-7; 9 nucleotides line up with TRBD1. The CDR3 covers 15 residues. Per germline, CDR1 SEHNR and CDR2 FQNEAQ (reference sequence). V dropped 5 bases and J dropped 7; count of bases not matched to a gene: 12. CDR3: CASSPPDRGGWEQYF. CDR3 nucleotide sequence: TGTGCCAGCAGCCCCCCGGACAGGGGAGGTTGGGAGCAGTACTTC.

This clone appeared a few times. This chain connects TRBV27 to TRBJ2-1; 11 bases fit TRBD2. The V segment lost 6 bases and the J segment 1 base; nucleotides outside the gene matches: 5. The CDR3 is 16 amino acids. The germline gives CDR1 MNHEY, CDR2 SMNVEV (reference sequence). The CDR3 loop reads CASSLTSGTSYNEQFF. CDR3 nucleotide sequence: TGTGCCAGCAGCTTGACTAGCGGGACTTCCTACAATGAGCAGTTCTTC.

This clone appeared a single time. The chain joins TRBV6-5 to TRBJ2-1; D gene unclear. The CDR3 runs 15 residues. V was cut by 2 bases and J by 3 bases, with 11 bases left in between. Germline CDR1 MNHEY, CDR2 SVGAGI. CDR3 in DNA: TGTGCCAGCAGTTACCAAGGGTTAAACTACAATGAGCAGTTCTTC. It is translated as CASSYQGLNYNEQFF.

This clone appeared a single time. The rearrangement links TRBV7-6 to TRBJ2-2; 8 positions agree with TRBD1. This CDR3 comprises 16 residues. Germline CDR1 and CDR2: SGHVS and FNYEAQ. J gave up 3 bases and V 1 base, and 4 bases lay outside the gene matches. CDR3 nucleotide sequence: TGTGCCAGCAGCTTAGTGCCAGGGGGCGACACCGGGGAGCTGTTTTTT. Protein: CASSLVPGGDTGELFF.

The V gene is TRBV6-1, the J gene TRBJ2-7; TRBD2 is a possible D gene (6 bases). This CDR3 has 13 amino acids. V lost 4 bases and J 3 bases, leaving 10 bases between the germline ends. CDR1 is MNHNS, CDR2 SASEGT, per germline. CDR3 protein: CASSGTTLYEQYF. The CDR3 nucleotides are TGTGCCAGCAGTGGGACTACCCTCTACGAGCAGTACTTC.

Remarks on this clone: The same CDR3 is also encoded by other DNA sequences in this sample. The genes are TRBV4-1 and TRBJ2-2, with 8 bases fitting TRBD2. The CDR3 totals 16 residues. The germline gives CDR1 MGHRA, CDR2 YSYEKL. V was pared by 4 bases and J by 0 bases, with 4 bases of the junction left unmatched. CDR3 protein: CASSPRGGPNTGELFF. The CDR3 nucleotides read TGCGCCAGCAGCCCCCGGGGGGGTCCGAACACCGGGGAGCTGTTTTTT.

Note on this clone: Other nucleotide sequences in the sample specify the same CDR3. The V gene is TRBV19, the J gene TRBJ1-1; TRBD1 might be the D (5 bases). The CDR3 consists of 14 residues. Germline V gene lookup returns CDR1 LNHDA and CDR2 SQIVND (reference sequence). V shed 3 bases and J shed 3 bases, with 11 bases lying between them. As DNA, the CDR3 is TGTGCCAGTAGTATGGGAGGACACTACACTGAAGCTTTCTTT. Its protein product is CASSMGGHYTEAFF.